This T cell receptor beta chain was obtained from a study of T cell changes during pregnancy in multiple sclerosis. V lost 8 bases and J lost 3; bases outside the gene matches: 5. Germline CDR1 and CDR2: MNHEY and SMNVEV (reference sequence). This CDR3 spans 14 amino acids. Profiling relied on immunoSEQ multiplex PCR, and the TCRdb table lists in-frame clones only, not all of them. The table includes about 62,000 clones, 80% to 95% detected once. V usage is TRBV27 and J usage is TRBJ2-1; 9 nucleotides line up with TRBD2. The sequenced sample was CD8+ T cells from peripheral blood mononuclear cells, obtained in the second trimester of pregnancy. The TCR originated in a female donor with multiple sclerosis, enrolled in a pregnancy study. The CDR3 region has the DNA TGTGCCAGCGGCGGGGGGGGGATCTACAATGAGCAGTTCTTC. Its protein is CASGGGGIYNEQFF.